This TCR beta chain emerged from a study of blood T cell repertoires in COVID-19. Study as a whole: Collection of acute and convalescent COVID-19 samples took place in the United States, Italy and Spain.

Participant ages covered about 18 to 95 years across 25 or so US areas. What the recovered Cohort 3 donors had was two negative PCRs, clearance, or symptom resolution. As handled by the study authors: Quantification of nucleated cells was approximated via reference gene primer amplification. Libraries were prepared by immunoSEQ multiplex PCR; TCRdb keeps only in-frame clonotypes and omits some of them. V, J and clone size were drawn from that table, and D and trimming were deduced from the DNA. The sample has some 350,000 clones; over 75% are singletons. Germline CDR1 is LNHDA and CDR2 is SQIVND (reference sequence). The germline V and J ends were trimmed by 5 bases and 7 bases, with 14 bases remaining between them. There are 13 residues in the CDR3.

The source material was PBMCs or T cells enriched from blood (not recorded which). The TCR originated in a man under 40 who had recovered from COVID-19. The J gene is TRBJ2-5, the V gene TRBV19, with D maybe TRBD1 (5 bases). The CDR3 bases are TGTGCCAGTAGTCCGACAGTAGGTGGGACCCAGTACTTC. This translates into CASSPTVGGTQYF.